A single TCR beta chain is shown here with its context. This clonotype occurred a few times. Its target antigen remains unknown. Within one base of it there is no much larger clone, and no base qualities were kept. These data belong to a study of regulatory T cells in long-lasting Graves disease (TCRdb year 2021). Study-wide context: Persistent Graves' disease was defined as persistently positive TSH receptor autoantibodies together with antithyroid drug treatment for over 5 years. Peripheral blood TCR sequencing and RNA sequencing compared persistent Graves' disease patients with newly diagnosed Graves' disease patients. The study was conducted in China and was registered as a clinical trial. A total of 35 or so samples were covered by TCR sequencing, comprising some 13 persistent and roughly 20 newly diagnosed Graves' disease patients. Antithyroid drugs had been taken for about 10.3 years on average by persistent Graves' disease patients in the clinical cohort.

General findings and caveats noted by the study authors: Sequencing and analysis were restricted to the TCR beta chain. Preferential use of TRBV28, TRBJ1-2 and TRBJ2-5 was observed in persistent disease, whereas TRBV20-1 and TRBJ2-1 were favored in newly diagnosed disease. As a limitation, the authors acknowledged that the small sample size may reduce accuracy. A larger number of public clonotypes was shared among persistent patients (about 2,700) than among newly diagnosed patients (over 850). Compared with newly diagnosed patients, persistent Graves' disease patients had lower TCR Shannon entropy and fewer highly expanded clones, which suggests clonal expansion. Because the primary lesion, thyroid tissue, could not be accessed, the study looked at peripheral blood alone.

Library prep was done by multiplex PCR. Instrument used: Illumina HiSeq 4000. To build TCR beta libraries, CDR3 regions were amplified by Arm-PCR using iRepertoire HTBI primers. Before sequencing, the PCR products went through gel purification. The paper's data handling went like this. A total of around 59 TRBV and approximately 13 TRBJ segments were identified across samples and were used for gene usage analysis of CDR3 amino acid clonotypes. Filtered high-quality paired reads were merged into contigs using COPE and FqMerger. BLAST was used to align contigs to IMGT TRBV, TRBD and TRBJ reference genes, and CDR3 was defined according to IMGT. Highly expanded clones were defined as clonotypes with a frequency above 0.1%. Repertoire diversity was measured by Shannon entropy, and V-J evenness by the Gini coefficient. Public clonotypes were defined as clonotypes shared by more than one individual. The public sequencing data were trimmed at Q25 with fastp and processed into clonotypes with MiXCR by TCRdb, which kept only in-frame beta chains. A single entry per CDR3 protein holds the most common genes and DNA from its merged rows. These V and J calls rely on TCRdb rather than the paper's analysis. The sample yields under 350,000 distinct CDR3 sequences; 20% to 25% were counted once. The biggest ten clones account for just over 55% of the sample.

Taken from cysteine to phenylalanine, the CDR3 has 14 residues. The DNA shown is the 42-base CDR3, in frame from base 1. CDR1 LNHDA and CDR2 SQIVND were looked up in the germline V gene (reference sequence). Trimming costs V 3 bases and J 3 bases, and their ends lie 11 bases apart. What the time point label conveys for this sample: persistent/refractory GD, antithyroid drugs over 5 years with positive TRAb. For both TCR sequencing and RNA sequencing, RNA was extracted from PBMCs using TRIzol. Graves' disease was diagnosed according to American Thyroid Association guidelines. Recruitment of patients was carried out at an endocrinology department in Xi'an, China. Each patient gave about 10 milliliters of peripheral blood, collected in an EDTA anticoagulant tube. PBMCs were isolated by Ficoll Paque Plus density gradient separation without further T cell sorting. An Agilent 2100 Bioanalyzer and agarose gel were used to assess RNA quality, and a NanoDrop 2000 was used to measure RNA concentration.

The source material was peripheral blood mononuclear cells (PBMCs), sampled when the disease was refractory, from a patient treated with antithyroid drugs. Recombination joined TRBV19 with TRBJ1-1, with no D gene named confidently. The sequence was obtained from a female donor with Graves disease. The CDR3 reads CASSIGGGDTEAFF. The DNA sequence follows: TGTGCCAGTAGTATCGGAGGTGGCGACACTGAAGCTTTCTTT.